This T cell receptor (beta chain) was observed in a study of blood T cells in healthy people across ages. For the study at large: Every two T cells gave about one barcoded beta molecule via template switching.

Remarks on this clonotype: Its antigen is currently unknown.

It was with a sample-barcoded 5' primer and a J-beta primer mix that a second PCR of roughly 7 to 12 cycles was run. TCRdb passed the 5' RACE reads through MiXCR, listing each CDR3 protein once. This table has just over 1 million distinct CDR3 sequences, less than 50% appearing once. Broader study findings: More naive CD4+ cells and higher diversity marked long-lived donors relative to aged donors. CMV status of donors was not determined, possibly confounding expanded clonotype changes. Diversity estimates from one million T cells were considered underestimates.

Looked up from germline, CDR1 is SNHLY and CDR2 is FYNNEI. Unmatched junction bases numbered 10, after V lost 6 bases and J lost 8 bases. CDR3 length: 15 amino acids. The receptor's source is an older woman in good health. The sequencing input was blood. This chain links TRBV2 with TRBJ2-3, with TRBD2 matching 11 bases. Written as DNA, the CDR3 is TGTGCCAGCAGCACGACTAGCGGGAAAATTGGTACGCAGTATTTT. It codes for CASSTTSGKIGTQYF.